Sequencing of this TCR beta chain was carried out in a study of T-cell memory formation after mild COVID-19. As for the study in general: Across donors, TCR clusters were largely donor specific. Overall study results and limits: Contracting CD4+ clones lay largely in CM and EM, with CD8+ ones residing in EMRA. Day 15 to 85 contracting clones showed balanced CD4/CD8; later expanders leaned CD4+. Memory sampled before infection contained some responding clones, suggesting cross-reactive memory joined.

The CDR3 has 12 residues. Germline V lookup: CDR1 DFQATT, CDR2 SNEGSKA (reference sequence). A remark on this clonotype: Its antigen is undetermined. A single base separates this from a much larger clone, so it may be a read error.

TCRdb called the 5' RACE reads again in MiXCR, with one record for every CDR3 protein. The table includes some 40,000 distinct CDR3 sequences, about 7.1% detected once. V gene TRBV20-1 combines with J gene TRBJ2-5, with 11 bases that match TRBD2. This receptor was taken from a man aged 18-30 years who had mild COVID-19 (a few samples of this study predate the infection). Cell type and time point are not known. Sequencing was done on a sample of PBMCs or a T cell subset sorted from them (not recorded which). The CDR3 protein is CSARLAGGPQDF. Here the CDR3 DNA reads TGCAGTGCTAGACTAGCGGGGGGCCCCCAGGACTTC.